This entry lists 15 T cell receptor beta chains sequenced from one sample in a study of blood T cell repertoires in COVID-19. TCRdb's table, derived via immunoSEQ multiplex PCR, lists solely in-frame clones and lacks some. The data show 250,000 to 300,000 clones, with approximately 90% seen just once and approximately 2.1% held by the top ten. Material for sequencing was peripheral blood. Source of these receptors: a woman in her twenties or thirties with COVID-19, enrolled during active disease.

This rearrangement joins TRBV29-1 to TRBJ1-1; D is unresolved. V was trimmed by 2 bases and J by 6 bases, leaving 10 bases between them. Germline CDR1 and CDR2: SQVTM and ANQGSEA. This CDR3 has 12 amino acids. The CDR3 is CSVEPAGAEAFF. For the CDR3, the DNA is TGCAGCGTTGAACCAGCAGGCGCTGAAGCTTTCTTT.

The gene calls are TRBV7-6 and TRBJ2-7, with 7 positions matching TRBD2. CDR1 and CDR2 (germline): SGHVS, FNYEAQ. CDR3 length: 16 amino acids. After removal of 5 bases from V and 0 bases from J, the junction contained 10 bases not matched to a gene. The CDR3 DNA is TGTGCCAGCAGCCCACCCGGGGACTACCCCTCCTACGAGCAGTACTTC. Translation: CASSPPGDYPSYEQYF.

The chain has TRBV6-2 or TRBV6-3 and TRBJ1-1, with D hard to call. Trimming removed 7 bases from V and 2 bases from J, with 23 bases in between. CDR3 length equals 17 residues. CDR1 MNHEY and CDR2 SVGEGT come from the germline V gene. In DNA form, the CDR3 reads TGTGCCAGCAACCCTCACACGGGAGTGGGCCTTAACACTGAAGCTTTCTTT. Translation gives CASNPHTGVGLNTEAFF.

This chain connects TRBV7-9 to TRBJ2-2, with TRBD1 matching 11 bases. This CDR3 spans 14 amino acids. V was pared by 10 bases and J by 7 bases, with 8 bases of the junction left unmatched. Germline-derived CDR1 and CDR2 are SEHNR and FQNEAQ (reference sequence). The CDR3 coding sequence is TGTGCCACCCGGACAGGGGGCGCCGACGGGGAGCTGTTTTTT. This translates into CATRTGGADGELFF.

The chain employs TRBV19 and TRBJ1-2; a weak D match, TRBD1 (6 bases). This CDR3 contains 13 residues. V was shortened by 2 bases and J by 7 bases, with 11 bases between the two germline ends. The germline gives CDR1 LNHDA, CDR2 SQIVND (reference sequence). The CDR3, as DNA: TGTGCCAGTAGTATAAAAGGACAGCTTGGCTACACCTTC. Translating it yields CASSIKGQLGYTF.

The V and J genes are TRBV29-1 and TRBJ2-7; possible D gene TRBD1, 5 bases. The CDR3 has 13 residues. V was pared by 5 bases and J by 5 bases, with 16 bases between. Looked up from germline, CDR1 is SQVTM and CDR2 is ANQGSEA. CDR3 bases: TGCAGCGTTCGACAGCAACTTCGGAACGAGCAGTACTTC. This encodes CSVRQQLRNEQYF.

V gene TRBV28 combines with J gene TRBJ1-6; D remains unclear. V gave up 6 bases and J gave up 8 bases, with 8 bases separating them. Germline loops: CDR1 MDHEN, CDR2 SYDVKM. This CDR3 is 12 amino acids long. The DNA for the CDR3 is TGTGCCAGCAGGTCAGGTGATTCACCCCTCCACTTT. Translated, it gives CASRSGDSPLHF.

The chain employs TRBV5-5 and TRBJ2-5, with a tentative D call TRBD2 (5 bases). V lost 0 bases and J lost 0, with 6 bases in between. This CDR3 region has 14 residues. From germline, CDR1 is SGHKS and CDR2 YYEKEE (reference sequence). Here the CDR3 DNA reads TGTGCCAGCAGCTTGGGCGGGCACCAAGAGACCCAGTACTTC. Protein sequence: CASSLGGHQETQYF.

The V and J genes are TRBV6-1 and TRBJ2-1, with 8 nucleotides matching TRBD1. This CDR3 is built from 16 residues. CDR1 is MNHNS, CDR2 SASEGT, per germline. V lost 1 base and J lost 3; bases outside the gene matches: 5. In nucleotides, the CDR3 is TGTGCCAGCAGTGAAGGAGGGGACAGGCTCTACAATGAGCAGTTCTTC. This sequence encodes CASSEGGDRLYNEQFF.

The rearrangement joins TRBV7-9 to TRBJ1-2, with D possibly TRBD1 on 5 matching bases. V lost 2 bases to trimming and J lost 6 bases, with 10 bases between them. The CDR3 is 13 residues long. The germline CDR1 and CDR2 sequences are SEHNR and FQNEAQ (reference sequence). The CDR3, as DNA: TGTGCCAGCAGCTTATTCGGGGGAGATGGCTACACCTTC. This gives the protein CASSLFGGDGYTF.

The gene calls are TRBV19 and TRBJ1-4, with TRBD1 matching 8 bases. Germline loops: CDR1 LNHDA, CDR2 SQIVND (reference sequence). Trimming removed 4 bases from V and 4 bases from J; junction bases left unmatched: 5. This CDR3 has 15 residues. The CDR3 loop reads CASSTQGAGNEKLFF. As DNA, the CDR3 is TGTGCCAGTAGTACCCAGGGGGCGGGTAATGAAAAACTGTTTTTT.

The rearrangement uses TRBV30 and TRBJ2-7; the match to TRBD2 covers 13 bases. CDR1 GTSNPN and CDR2 SVGIG come from the germline V gene (reference sequence). Trimming removed 1 base from V and 2 bases from J; junction bases left unmatched: 2. There are 15 residues in the CDR3. The CDR3 protein is CAWSAGLAGAYEQYF. The CDR3 DNA reads TGTGCCTGGAGTGCAGGACTAGCGGGGGCCTACGAGCAGTACTTC.

This rearrangement joins TRBV7-9 to TRBJ1-2; possible D gene TRBD1, 6 bases. V was shortened by 2 bases and J by 2 bases, with 9 bases between the two germline ends. CDR3 size: 14 residues. Looked up from germline, CDR1 is SEHNR and CDR2 is FQNEAQ (reference sequence). CDR3 nucleotide sequence: TGTGCCAGCAGCTTACCCGGACAGAACTATGGCTACACCTTC. It specifies CASSLPGQNYGYTF.

The chain combines TRBV19 with TRBJ1-1; D perhaps matches TRBD1 (6 bases). Trimming took 5 bases from V and 2 from J, leaving 12 bases between them. This CDR3 region has 14 residues. Germline CDR1 is LNHDA and CDR2 is SQIVND (reference sequence). CDR3 sequence: CASSSQGLNTEAFF. In DNA form, the CDR3 reads TGTGCCAGTAGTTCACAGGGTTTAAACACTGAAGCTTTCTTT. The whole variable domain, remainder taken from reference TRBV19 and TRBJ1-1, is DGGITQSPKYLFRKEGQNVTLSCEQNLNHDAMYWYRQDPGQGLRLIYYSQIVNDFQKGDIAEGYSVSREKKESFPLTVTSAQKNPTAFYLCASSSQGLNTEAFFGQGTRLTVV.

V is TRBV7-2 and J is TRBJ2-2; D might be TRBD2 (6 bases). Germline values: CDR1 SGHTA, CDR2 FQGNSA. V lost 5 bases to trimming and J lost 0 bases, with 16 bases between them. This CDR3 comprises 17 residues. The CDR3 loop is CASSLLALGPNTGELFF. CDR3 DNA sequence: TGTGCCAGCAGCCTACTAGCTTTGGGGCCGAACACCGGGGAGCTGTTTTTT.